This T cell receptor (beta chain) was obtained from a study of T cell responses to AZD1222 COVID-19 vaccine. The CDR3 has 16 amino acids. V lost 7 bases to trimming and J lost 10 bases, with 26 bases between them. Germline CDR1 reads MDHEN; CDR2 reads SYDVKM. Assay: immunoSEQ multiplex PCR; the TCRdb copy retains only in-frame clones and omits some. The repertoire includes just under 95,000 clones, approximately 91% of them detected once, and roughly 15% sits in the top ten. Sequenced material: peripheral blood, taken on day 0 of AZD1222 vaccination. The chain has TRBV28 and TRBJ2-1; weak D call: TRBD1 (5 bases). The TCR was taken from an adult in good health. The CDR3 is CASKPLAITQGWEQFF. The CDR3 DNA reads as TGTGCCAGCAAGCCCCTGGCTATAACGCAGGGTTGGGAGCAGTTCTTC.